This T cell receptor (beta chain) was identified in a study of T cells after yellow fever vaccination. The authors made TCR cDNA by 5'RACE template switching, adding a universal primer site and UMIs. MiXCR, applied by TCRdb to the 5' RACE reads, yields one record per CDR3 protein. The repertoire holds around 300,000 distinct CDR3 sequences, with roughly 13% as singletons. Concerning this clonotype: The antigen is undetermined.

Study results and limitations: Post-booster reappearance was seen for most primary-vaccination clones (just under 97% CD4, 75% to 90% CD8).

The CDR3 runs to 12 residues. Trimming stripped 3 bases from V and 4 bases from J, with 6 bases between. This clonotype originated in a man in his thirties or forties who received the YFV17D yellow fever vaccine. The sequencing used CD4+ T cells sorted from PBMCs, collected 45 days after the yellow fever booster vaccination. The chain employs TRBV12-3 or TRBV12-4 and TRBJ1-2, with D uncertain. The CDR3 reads CASSFRGYGYTF. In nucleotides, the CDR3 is TGTGCCAGCAGTTTTCGTGGCTATGGCTACACCTTC.